This TCR beta chain was profiled in a study of Graves' ophthalmopathy and Graves' hyperthyroidism. On the study more broadly: The authors defined stable hyperthyroidism as no ophthalmopathy within 18 months of follow-up. General study findings and limits: Among expanded thyroid clonotypes above 0.001 frequency, most also occurred in blood.

TCR beta CDR3 amplification used RNA transcripts. Second-round multiplex PCR came after first-round RT-PCR with HTBI primers. TCRdb recomputed calls from the multiplex PCR reads with MiXCR, one row per CDR3 protein. The sample shows 580,000 or so distinct CDR3 sequences, less than 40% of them seen only once. Worth noting for this clonotype: The target antigen is unknown.

The sequence was obtained from an adult man with Graves' hyperthyroidism. The sample consisted of peripheral blood or thyroid tissue (not recorded which).

CDR3 sequence: CAIRPGLAADTQYF. CDR3 DNA: TGTGCCATCCGACCGGGACTAGCGGCAGATACGCAGTATTTT. The chain joins TRBV10-3 to TRBJ2-3, with TRBD2 identical over 11 bases. Trimming removed 8 bases from V and 4 bases from J; junction bases left unmatched: 5. The germline V gene encodes CDR1 ENHRY and CDR2 SYGVKD. CDR3 length: 14 residues.